Sequencing of this TCR beta chain was carried out in a study of T cells after yellow fever vaccination. This clonotype showed up just a few times. The antigen is undetermined. Germline loops: CDR1 SGHNT, CDR2 YYREEE (reference sequence). The CDR3 totals 15 residues. Trimming removed 5 bases from V and 5 bases from J; junction bases left unmatched: 9. TCRdb recomputed calls from the 5' RACE reads with MiXCR, one row per CDR3 protein. The sample lists a few hundred thousand distinct CDR3 sequences, around 8.1% occurring once. Overall study findings and caveats: A weaker secondary response peaked on day 5, the primary on day 15.

The chain links TRBV5-4 to TRBJ2-1; 8 bases map to TRBD2. This sequence originates from a man aged 18 to 35 who received the YFV17D yellow fever vaccine. The sample in question was PBMCs, obtained roughly 46 days after the first yellow fever vaccination. As DNA, the CDR3 is TGTGCCAGCAGATCGGGGGGGACTGTCCACAATGAGCAGTTCTTC. It yields the protein CASRSGGTVHNEQFF.